Shown below are 25 T cell receptor beta chains from a single sample sequenced in a study of blood T cell repertoires in COVID-19. Here immunoSEQ multiplex PCR was the method, and the copy in TCRdb shows in-frame clones only, minus some. Among some 160,000 clones listed, roughly four fifths were seen once. Specimen: peripheral blood. The receptor set was obtained from a man aged 65-85 years with active or convalescent COVID-19.

This clone came up a few times. CDR3 bases: TGTGCCAGCAGACCCCTCACGGTGGGCAATCAGCCCCAGCATTTT. It codes for CASRPLTVGNQPQHF. V is TRBV6-5 and J is TRBJ1-5; D remains ambiguous. Trimming took off 6 bases at V and 2 bases at J, with 14 bases between the two ends. CDR3 length equals 15 residues. Germline V lookup: CDR1 MNHEY, CDR2 SVGAGI.

This clone was counted only a few times. J is TRBJ1-1 and V is TRBV2, with D maybe TRBD1 (5 bases). CDR3 length equals 14 residues. V was cut by 6 bases and J by 1 base, with 12 bases left in between. Germline CDR1 is SNHLY and CDR2 is FYNNEI. CDR3 protein: CASREQETNTEAFF. CDR3 DNA: TGTGCCAGCAGGGAACAGGAAACGAACACTGAAGCTTTCTTT.

This chain uses TRBV2 with TRBJ2-7; D possibly corresponds to TRBD2 (6 bases). Germline V gene lookup returns CDR1 SNHLY and CDR2 FYNNEI. The CDR3 spans 15 residues. The V and J ends lost 8 bases and 4 bases respectively, with 21 bases between them. As DNA, the CDR3 is TGTGCCAGCCTCCGAGGCGGGACGGCCGGGTACGAGCAGTACTTC. Translated, it gives CASLRGGTAGYEQYF.

In its sample, this clone was seen a few times. The chain links TRBV4-1 to TRBJ1-5; perhaps TRBD1 as D (5 bases). Germline loops: CDR1 MGHRA, CDR2 YSYEKL. This CDR3 region has 15 residues. Trimming cost V 4 bases and J 4 bases, with 14 bases left between them. The CDR3 here is CASSPSSRENQPQHF. As DNA, the CDR3 is TGCGCCAGCAGCCCCTCCAGCAGGGAAAATCAGCCCCAGCATTTT.

This chain joins TRBV30 and TRBJ1-5; a possible D gene is TRBD1 (6 bases). Germline V gives CDR1 GTSNPN, CDR2 SVGIG (reference sequence). The ends were cut back, 1 base at V and 0 bases at J, with 13 bases in the middle. CDR3 size: 16 residues. CDR3 bases: TGTGCCTGGAGTGCCCCGGGACAATATAGCAATCAGCCCCAGCATTTT. Residues: CAWSAPGQYSNQPQHF.

The table lists this clone with a count of one. The chain couples TRBV20-1 to TRBJ2-7; D gene unclear. V was trimmed by 1 base and J by 3 bases, leaving 4 bases between them. The germline gives CDR1 DFQATT, CDR2 SNEGSKA (reference sequence). There are 11 residues in the CDR3. The CDR3 loop is CSARVLYEQYF. CDR3 coding DNA: TGCAGTGCTAGAGTCCTCTACGAGCAGTACTTC.

The chain couples TRBV28 to TRBJ1-1; D is unresolved. CDR1 is MDHEN, CDR2 SYDVKM, per germline. V gave up 9 bases and J gave up 0 bases, with 14 bases separating them. The CDR3 length is 14 residues. The CDR3 DNA reads TGTGCCAGTGGTTTGACTTCCATGAACACTGAAGCTTTCTTT. This sequence encodes CASGLTSMNTEAFF.

The CDR3 sequence is CASSQDPGSSGNTIYF. For the CDR3, the DNA is TGTGCCAGCAGCCAAGATCCGGGTAGCTCTGGAAACACCATATATTTT. The rearrangement joins TRBV4-2 to TRBJ1-3; D is undetermined. Trimming pared 0 bases from V and 0 bases from J, leaving 9 bases between. Germline V gene data show CDR1 as LGHNA and CDR2 as YNFKEQ. The CDR3 totals 16 residues.

The rearrangement links TRBV6-5 to TRBJ2-1, with 10 bases identical to TRBD2. V gave up 6 bases and J gave up 10 bases; unmatched junction bases: 12. There are 15 residues in the CDR3. Germline assignment: CDR1 MNHEY and CDR2 SVGAGI. The DNA of the CDR3 is TGTGCCAGCAGATCCGGGACTAGCGCGTTTATGGAGCAGTTCTTC. Translating gives CASRSGTSAFMEQFF.

The V call is TRBV6-5, the J call TRBJ1-1, with a possible D match to TRBD1 (6 bases). Trimming took 2 bases from V and 10 from J, leaving 11 bases between them. This CDR3 has 12 residues. CDR1 is MNHEY, CDR2 SVGAGI, per germline. This CDR3 is CASSYGQGSAFF. CDR3 DNA: TGTGCCAGCAGTTACGGCCAGGGGTCAGCTTTCTTT.

This rearrangement joins TRBV6-2 or TRBV6-3 to TRBJ2-2, with D possibly being TRBD2 (6 bases). The V and J ends lost 6 bases and 7 bases respectively, with 21 bases between them. This CDR3 contains 16 residues. Per the germline V gene, CDR1 is MNHEY and CDR2 is SVGEGT. DNA of the CDR3: TGTGCCAGCAGCTCCCACGCGAGGAGGGATGGCGGGGAGCTGTTTTTT. Translation gives CASSSHARRDGGELFF.

The chain employs TRBV6-2 or TRBV6-3 and TRBJ2-7; TRBD1 matches at 9 bases. Germline CDR1 reads MNHEY; CDR2 reads SVGEGT. This CDR3 has 17 residues. V shed 2 bases and J 1 base; nucleotides not matched to a gene: 9. The CDR3 sequence: CASSYEGQGTPSYEQYF. The CDR3 region has the DNA TGTGCCAGCAGTTACGAAGGACAGGGGACGCCTTCCTACGAGCAGTACTTC.

The chain employs TRBV19 and TRBJ2-7; 14 nucleotides align to TRBD2. V lost 9 bases, J lost 3 bases, and 7 bases stayed unmatched. The CDR3 has 15 residues. CDR1 and CDR2 (germline): LNHDA, SQIVND (reference sequence). The CDR3 nucleotides are TGTGCCAGCACCGGACTAGCGGGGGGACTCTACGAGCAGTACTTC. Its translation is CASTGLAGGLYEQYF.

This chain uses TRBV5-1 with TRBJ2-1; weak D call: TRBD2 (6 bases). There are 15 residues in the CDR3. Per the germline V gene, CDR1 is SGHRS and CDR2 is YFSETQ. Trimming cost V 0 bases and J 7 bases, with 14 bases left between them. CDR3 sequence: CASSLVASARNEQFF. The CDR3 coding sequence is TGCGCCAGCAGCTTGGTCGCTAGCGCTAGGAATGAGCAGTTCTTC.

CDR3 loop: CASSLLASGGLLPNEQFF. The CDR3 DNA follows: TGTGCCAGTAGTCTACTAGCCTCCGGAGGCCTACTTCCCAATGAGCAGTTCTTC. The chain recombines TRBV19 with TRBJ2-1; perhaps TRBD2 as D (6 bases). The CDR3 runs to 18 residues. The V and J ends lost 5 bases and 6 bases respectively, with 26 bases between them. CDR1 LNHDA and CDR2 SQIVND come from the germline V gene (reference sequence). The variable domain in full, completed from reference TRBV19 and TRBJ2-1, reads DGGITQSPKYLFRKEGQNVTLSCEQNLNHDAMYWYRQDPGQGLRLIYYSQIVNDFQKGDIAEGYSVSREKKESFPLTVTSAQKNPTAFYLCASSLLASGGLLPNEQFFGPGTRLTVL.

The chain links TRBV6-5 to TRBJ1-4, with a tentative D call TRBD1 (6 bases). The germline V and J ends were trimmed by 9 bases and 8 bases, with 16 bases remaining between them. CDR1 and CDR2 from the germline V gene are MNHEY and SVGAGI. This CDR3 is built from 13 residues. The CDR3 sequence is CASGSQGFEKLFF. CDR3 in DNA: TGTGCCAGTGGGTCACAGGGTTTCGAAAAACTGTTTTTT.

This sequence joins TRBV9 and TRBJ2-5; 7 bases fit TRBD1. V lost 4 bases to trimming and J lost 4 bases; unmatched junction nucleotides: 19. Germline assignment: CDR1 SGDLS and CDR2 YYNGEE. The CDR3 has 18 residues. DNA for the CDR3: TGTGCCAGCAGCCCCCGACAGGGTTTGTCCCCGGTGGGAGAGACCCAGTACTTC. Translation gives CASSPRQGLSPVGETQYF.

V gene TRBV7-9 combines with J gene TRBJ2-2; tentative D call: TRBD1 (6 bases). V was clipped by 5 bases and J by 8 bases, with 21 bases between them. This CDR3 has 16 residues. CDR1 is SEHNR and CDR2 is FQNEAQ in the germline V gene (reference sequence). CDR3 protein: CASSPRGARDAGELFF. CDR3 DNA: TGTGCCAGCAGCCCCAGGGGCGCTCGGGACGCAGGGGAGCTGTTTTTT.

V and J are TRBV18 and TRBJ1-1, with 8 bases matching TRBD1. Germline assignment: CDR1 KGHSH and CDR2 LQKENI. The length of the CDR3 is 14 residues. The ends lost 4 bases at V and 8 bases at J; junction bases unmatched: 9. The CDR3 spells CASSLQLDRGEAFF. The CDR3 nucleotides read TGTGCCAGCTCACTTCAATTAGACAGGGGCGAAGCTTTCTTT.

The chain has TRBV7-2 and TRBJ1-5; D unclear. The V and J ends lost 0 bases and 3 bases respectively, with 12 bases between them. The CDR3 is 16 residues long. The germline gives CDR1 SGHTA, CDR2 FQGNSA. The CDR3 sequence is CASSLARRNANQPQHF. For the CDR3, the DNA is TGTGCCAGCAGCTTAGCGCGTCGTAACGCCAATCAGCCCCAGCATTTT. The variable domain in full, completed from reference TRBV7-2 and TRBJ1-5, reads GAGVSQSPSNKVTEKGKDVELRCDPISGHTALYWYRQSLGQGLEFLIYFQGNSAPDKSGLPSDRFSAERTGGSVSTLTIQRTQQEDSAVYLCASSLARRNANQPQHFGDGTRLSIL.

This rearrangement joins TRBV3-1 (or the pseudogene TRBV3-2) to TRBJ2-5, with D perhaps TRBD1 (6 bases). Germline values: CDR1 LGHDT, CDR2 YNNKEL (reference sequence). CDR3 length: 13 residues. The V gene lost 4 bases and the J gene lost 5 bases, with 11 bases spanning the gap. The CDR3 DNA follows: TGTGCCAGCAGCCTCGAGGGGGAGGAGACCCAGTACTTC. Residues: CASSLEGEETQYF.

The chain couples TRBV20-1 to TRBJ1-3, with D perhaps TRBD1 (6 bases). V was pared by 3 bases and J by 2 bases, with 8 bases between. CDR3 size: 13 residues. CDR1 is DFQATT and CDR2 is SNEGSKA in the germline V gene (reference sequence). CDR3 bases: TGCAGTGCTAGTTCAGGGGCTGGAAACACCATATATTTT. Translated: CSASSGAGNTIYF.

The J gene is TRBJ1-1, the V gene TRBV6-6; D is uncertain. This CDR3 region has 15 residues. Between the trimmed V and J ends, which lost 6 bases and 3 bases, there was a span of 17 bases. The germline V gene encodes CDR1 MNHNY and CDR2 SVGAGI (reference sequence). The DNA of the CDR3 is TGTGCCAGCAGCCCACCCCCGCGATTGGACACTGAAGCTTTCTTT. Translation gives CASSPPPRLDTEAFF.

This chain links TRBV27 with TRBJ2-2; 8 bases are shared with TRBD1. Germline values: CDR1 MNHEY, CDR2 SMNVEV (reference sequence). J was trimmed by 3 bases and V by 5 bases; bases with no gene match: 8. The CDR3 runs to 16 residues. DNA of the CDR3: TGTGCCAGCAGTCCCCCCTGGACAGGGCACACCGGGGAGCTGTTTTTT. Translation gives CASSPPWTGHTGELFF.

This clone has a handful of counts. At the DNA level, this CDR3 is encoded by other sequences in the same sample as well. V gene TRBV7-2 combines with J gene TRBJ1-2, with 9 bases that match TRBD1. Trimming cost V 5 bases and J 5 bases; bases outside gene matches: 3. In germline, CDR1 is SGHTA, CDR2 FQGNSA. There are 13 residues in the CDR3. Here the CDR3 DNA reads TGTGCCAGCAGCGCGGGACAGGGATATGGCTACACCTTC. It encodes CASSAGQGYGYTF.